This T cell receptor (beta chain) was recorded in a study of blood T cell repertoires in COVID-19. Study as a whole: Both acute and convalescent COVID-19 samples were obtained from the United States, Italy and Spain. Sources were T cells, B-cell-depleted T cells, or PBMCs; the material itself was cDNA or gDNA.

Trimming removed 6 bases at V and 2 bases at J, with 17 bases between. Germline CDR1 and CDR2: MNHEY and SVGEGT. The CDR3 runs 16 residues. Method: immunoSEQ multiplex PCR; TCRdb's copy keeps in-frame clones and lacks some. The table lists about 61,000 clones, more than 70% of them singletons. The chain carries TRBV6-2 or TRBV6-3 and TRBJ1-5; D remains ambiguous. The specimen sequenced was peripheral blood. The clonotype was recovered from a woman in her 50s with active or convalescent COVID-19. The CDR3, as DNA: TGTGCCAGCAGCCGTCCGGGCGGAGGAGGCAATCAGCCCCAGCATTTT. Its translation is CASSRPGGGGNQPQHF.